The clone carrying this T cell receptor beta chain was seen only once. The conserved final phenylalanine or tryptophan is absent from the CDR3, which likely points to a read error. This sample stems from a study of tumor-infiltrating lymphocytes in primary liver carcinoma. Study details: Lesions, classed as T1-T3 N0M0, spanned roughly 4.2 to 10 cm across.

Starting material of about 0.45 ug total RNA yielded TCR beta cDNA via a constant-region primer. Three nested multiplex PCR rounds of slightly modified ARM-PCR generated TCR beta libraries. Via MiXCR, TCRdb re-called the multiplex PCR reads, giving one row per CDR3 protein. The data contain about 78,000 distinct CDR3 sequences, more than 60% of them seen just once; the ten biggest clones take up 25% to 35%. RNA and DNA were co-extracted from approximately 20-30 mg of unsorted bulk tissue. The sequence derives from a middle-aged man with primary liver carcinoma and hepatitis B virus infection. Sample: liver tumor tissue from sampling region 4. Sample subset: tumor region T4, right-lateral pole.

CDR3 coding DNA: TGTGCCAGCAGCTTACTAGCGGGCTCCTTCAATGAGCAGTTCTCC. Translating gives CASSLLAGSFNEQFS. The chain links TRBV7-3 to TRBJ2-1, with 8 bases aligning to TRBD2. This CDR3 has 15 amino acids. The germline CDR1 and CDR2 sequences are SGHTA and FQGTGA.